This passage covers 32 T cell receptor beta chains from one sample sequenced in a study of CXCR3-negative and CXCR3-positive naive CD8 T cells. UMI labels and 5' RACE were used to prepare the TRB cDNA libraries. TCRdb reprocessed the 5' RACE reads and reports one entry per CDR3 protein, with no DNA. Its listing shows tens of thousands of distinct CDR3 sequences. The specimen sequenced was naive CXCR3- CD8+ T cells from blood. The subset is: CD45RO-CCR7+CD27+CD95- naive CD8+ T cells lacking CXCR3 (TNR3-). These receptors all come from a human donor in good health. Some clones in this sample may be carry-over from other donors' samples.

The gene calls are TRBV5-6 and TRBJ2-7. This CDR3 region has 14 residues. Germline CDR1 and CDR2: SGHDT and YYEEEE. CDR3 amino acids: CASSLAANSYEQYF.

The chain is built from TRBV20-1 and TRBJ1-1. Germline V gene sequence: CDR1 DFQATT, CDR2 SNEGSKA (reference sequence). This CDR3 region has 12 residues. CDR3 protein: CSALRQNTEASF.

J is TRBJ1-1 and V is TRBV29-1; TCRdb outputs TRBD1, but without DNA this stays unchecked. This CDR3 spans 14 amino acids. Germline CDR1 reads SQVTM; CDR2 reads ANQGSEA. The CDR3 here is CSVEDGAGITEAFF. Looking up the rest from reference TRBV29-1 and TRBJ1-1 gives the full variable domain: SAVISQKPSRDICQRGTSLTIQCQVDSQVTMMFWYRQQPGQSLTLIATANQGSEATYESGFVIDKFPISRPNLTFSTLTVSNMSPEDSSIYLCSVEDGAGITEAFFGQGTRLTVV.

This chain uses TRBV6-6 with TRBJ1-1; TCRdb lists TRBD1, though no DNA is available to test this call. Germline CDR1 reads MNHNY; CDR2 reads SVGAGI (reference sequence). The CDR3 is 16 amino acids. CDR3 amino acids: CASSWDRGFTNTEAFF.

The rearrangement links TRBV25-1 to TRBJ2-3; TCRdb indicates TRBD1, and absent DNA this call remains unverified. The CDR3 extends over 20 amino acids. The germline CDR1 and CDR2 sequences are MGHDK and SYGVNS. This CDR3 is CASSGAFGGGGTVSTDTQYF.

The gene calls are TRBV27 and TRBJ2-7; TCRdb calls TRBD1, which cannot be checked without DNA. This CDR3 is 15 amino acids long. In germline, CDR1 is MNHEY, CDR2 SMNVEV (reference sequence). The CDR3 protein is CASSSPQGGLHEQYF.

The CDR3 sequence: CASSETGDTGELFF. The genes are TRBV9 and TRBJ2-2; TCRdb's D call of TRBD1 is untestable without DNA. Germline values: CDR1 SGDLS, CDR2 YYNGEE. The CDR3 extends over 14 amino acids.

This chain uses TRBV7-3 with TRBJ2-1; TCRdb returns TRBD2, unconfirmable since there is no DNA. The CDR3 covers 17 residues. Per the germline V gene, CDR1 is SGHTA and CDR2 is FQGTGA. CDR3 region: CASSFGKRGSSYNEQFF.

The V call is TRBV30, the J call TRBJ2-1. This CDR3 region has 15 residues. CDR1 is GTSNPN and CDR2 is SVGIG in the germline V gene (reference sequence). CDR3 residues: CAWSVLATEYNEQFF.

The chain employs TRBV15 and TRBJ1-1. The germline CDR1 and CDR2 sequences are LNHNV and YYDKDF (reference sequence). The CDR3 length is 15 residues. CDR3: CATSKSPDGSLEAFF.

The chain combines TRBV7-9 with TRBJ2-1; TCRdb calls TRBD1, which cannot be checked without DNA. This CDR3 contains 15 residues. Germline values: CDR1 SEHNR, CDR2 FQNEAQ (reference sequence). The CDR3 reads CASINSGQGANEQFF.

CDR3 in amino acids: CSVVGSVGEQFF. J is TRBJ2-1 and V is TRBV29-1. Germline CDR1 and CDR2: SQVTM and ANQGSEA. The CDR3 is 12 residues long.

The chain couples TRBV4-1 to TRBJ2-3. Germline loops: CDR1 MGHRA, CDR2 YSYEKL. The CDR3 runs to 14 residues. This CDR3 is CASSQDWGTDTQYF.

The chain couples TRBV6-5 to TRBJ2-3; no DNA is available, so the TRBD1 call from TCRdb remains unchecked. The CDR3 contains 16 residues. Germline CDR1 and CDR2: MNHEY and SVGAGI. CDR3 sequence reads: CASSYSNSGGTDTQYF.

The chain carries TRBV6-6 and TRBJ2-1; TCRdb selects TRBD1, and the lack of DNA leaves this call unchecked. The CDR3 length is 15 residues. Per the germline V gene, CDR1 is MNHNY and CDR2 is SVGAGI (reference sequence). The CDR3 reads CASFPQNNRGDEQFF.

This chain uses TRBV12-3 or TRBV12-4 with TRBJ2-1; TCRdb's D call of TRBD1 is untestable without DNA. The CDR3 covers 14 residues. The CDR3 protein is CASAPWADHNEQFF.

The chain links TRBV7-9 to TRBJ2-3; the TRBD2 assignment by TCRdb is unverifiable without DNA. The CDR3 is 14 residues long. Germline V gene sequence: CDR1 SEHNR, CDR2 FQNEAQ (reference sequence). Here the CDR3 reads CASSSGLGGDTQYF.

V and J are TRBV7-9 and TRBJ1-5; TCRdb's D gene call, TRBD1, goes unchecked for lack of DNA. The CDR3 covers 14 residues. The V gene's germline CDR1 is SEHNR and CDR2 FQNEAQ (reference sequence). The CDR3 here is CASSYGQSNKPQHF.

This rearrangement joins TRBV5-1 to TRBJ2-7. Germline loops: CDR1 SGHRS, CDR2 YFSETQ. The CDR3 is 13 amino acids. CDR3: CASRLGPAYEQYF.

The chain combines TRBV5-1 with TRBJ2-3; TCRdb gives TRBD1 as the D gene, but with no DNA this cannot be confirmed. This CDR3 is built from 15 residues. Germline V lookup: CDR1 SGHRS, CDR2 YFSETQ. This chain's CDR3 is CASSPGGGLTDTQYF.

The chain joins TRBV20-1 to TRBJ2-1. The germline CDR1 and CDR2 sequences are DFQATT and SNEGSKA (reference sequence). This CDR3 has 15 residues. CDR3 residues: CSAPHRSNPYNEQFF.

The genes are TRBV20-1 and TRBJ2-1; TCRdb's D call, TRBD2, is unchecked because there is no DNA. This CDR3 has 15 amino acids. The V gene's germline CDR1 is DFQATT and CDR2 SNEGSKA (reference sequence). CDR3 sequence: CSARGSSGSQNEQFF.

The chain is built from TRBV29-1 and TRBJ1-1; the D call of TRBD1 rests on TCRdb alone, since no DNA is present to check it. CDR1 and CDR2 (germline): SQVTM, ANQGSEA. The CDR3 loop spans 13 amino acids. The CDR3 region is CSVGYRDDTEAFF.

The chain combines TRBV29-1 with TRBJ2-7; TCRdb indicates TRBD1, and absent DNA this call remains unverified. This CDR3 comprises 13 residues. The germline gives CDR1 SQVTM, CDR2 ANQGSEA. Here the CDR3 reads CSVTRDDSYEQYF.

The chain links TRBV19 to TRBJ1-1; TCRdb designates TRBD1, a call that cannot be tested without DNA. Looked up from germline, CDR1 is LNHDA and CDR2 is SQIVND (reference sequence). The CDR3 consists of 20 residues. This CDR3 reads CASSSPRDRGSPEMNTEAFF.

The chain recombines TRBV5-1 with TRBJ2-1; TCRdb designates TRBD2, a call that cannot be tested without DNA. In germline, CDR1 is SGHRS, CDR2 YFSETQ. CDR3 length equals 12 residues. The CDR3 sequence is CASSPSRNEQFF.

This sequence joins TRBV5-6 and TRBJ2-7; the TCRdb call, TRBD2, lacks DNA for checking. The CDR3 sequence is 18 residues long. Germline V gene lookup returns CDR1 SGHDT and CDR2 YYEEEE. CDR3 protein: CASSNGLAGVQSSYEQYF.

This chain connects TRBV29-1 to TRBJ1-4; TCRdb outputs TRBD1, but without DNA this stays unchecked. The germline CDR1 and CDR2 sequences are SQVTM and ANQGSEA. This CDR3 has 12 residues. This CDR3 reads CSVSGTAEKLFF.

The V call is TRBV29-1, the J call TRBJ2-1; TCRdb gives TRBD2 as the D gene, but with no DNA this cannot be confirmed. Germline CDR1 SQVTM, CDR2 ANQGSEA. The CDR3 covers 13 residues. CDR3 sequence: CSTEGLAKNEQFF.

The chain couples TRBV29-1 to TRBJ2-3; lacking DNA, the TRBD1 call made by TCRdb goes unchecked. The CDR3 totals 13 residues. Germline loops: CDR1 SQVTM, CDR2 ANQGSEA. Here the CDR3 reads CSATGAITDTQYF.

The chain has TRBV29-1 and TRBJ2-7; the D call of TRBD1 rests on TCRdb alone, since no DNA is present to check it. CDR3 length equals 15 residues. The germline V gene has CDR1 SQVTM and CDR2 ANQGSEA. The CDR3 is CSVEYHGADLYEQYF.

The chain is built from TRBV15 and TRBJ2-1; the TCRdb call, TRBD2, lacks DNA for checking. The germline CDR1 and CDR2 sequences are LNHNV and YYDKDF (reference sequence). This CDR3 has 16 amino acids. The CDR3 protein is CATSRDRASTYNEQFF.